The 9 T cell receptor beta chains reported below all come from one sample, sequenced in a study of graft-versus-host responses after intestinal transplantation. The antigens for these receptors are not known. Libraries were prepared by immunoSEQ multiplex PCR; TCRdb keeps only in-frame clonotypes and omits some of them. Altogether fewer than 85,000 clones are present, approximately 94% being singletons, with the ten largest covering around 0.56%. Source: unstimulated CD8+ T cells sorted from spleen or lymph node cells, taken before intestinal transplant. These receptors were taken from a human donor who received an intestinal transplant.

This sequence joins TRBV7-6 and TRBJ1-2, with D tentatively TRBD1 (5 bases). The V gene's germline CDR1 is SGHVS and CDR2 FNYEAQ. The CDR3 spans 16 residues. With 1 base removed from V and 4 bases from J, the gap between germline ends came to 16 bases. CDR3 nucleotides: TGTGCCAGCAGCTTAGGGGGCAGGGAAAAGGCCTATGGCTACACCTTC. This encodes CASSLGGREKAYGYTF. The variable domain in full, completed from reference TRBV7-6 and TRBJ1-2, reads GAGVSQSPRYKVTKRGQDVALRCDPISGHVSLYWYRQALGQGPEFLTYFNYEAQQDKSGLPNDRFSAERPEGSISTLTIQRTEQRDSAMYRCASSLGGREKAYGYTFGSGTRLTVV.

The J gene is TRBJ2-2, the V gene TRBV6-6, with D perhaps TRBD1 (5 bases). V lost 4 bases and J lost 6, with 9 bases in between. CDR1 is MNHNY and CDR2 is SVGAGI in the germline V gene (reference sequence). The CDR3 runs 13 residues. CDR3 DNA: TGTGCCAGCAGTTCCAAAGGGGCCGGGGAGCTGTTTTTT. It encodes CASSSKGAGELFF.

The chain joins TRBV7-9 to TRBJ1-2; a possible D gene is TRBD1 (5 bases). Germline V CDR1 and CDR2: SEHNR, FQNEAQ (reference sequence). The V and J ends lost 5 bases and 3 bases respectively, with 22 bases between them. The CDR3 is 17 amino acids. CDR3 nucleotides: TGTGCCAGCAGCCCAGTTGGTACGGGGGAAGGTGACTATGGCTACACCTTC. Encoded protein: CASSPVGTGEGDYGYTF.

The chain is built from TRBV15 and TRBJ2-1, with TRBD2 as a possible D gene (6 bases). The CDR3 has 14 residues. Looked up from germline, CDR1 is LNHNV and CDR2 is YYDKDF (reference sequence). The germline V and J ends were trimmed by 5 bases and 8 bases, with 16 bases remaining between them. The CDR3 here is CATSSAGRDYEQFF. The CDR3 DNA sequence: TGTGCCACCAGCTCCGCAGGCAGGGACTATGAGCAGTTCTTC.

The chain employs TRBV6-5 and TRBJ1-2; D possibly corresponds to TRBD1 (5 bases). Germline V gives CDR1 MNHEY, CDR2 SVGAGI. The germline V and J ends were trimmed by 0 bases and 4 bases, with 15 bases remaining between them. The CDR3 totals 16 residues. Here the CDR3 reads CASSYSLPGTGYGYTF. CDR3 nucleotides: TGTGCCAGCAGTTACTCGCTTCCAGGGACCGGCTATGGCTACACCTTC.

The CDR3 DNA sequence: TGTGCCAGCAGTTTGGGTGGGACAGGTGGGGTTAACACTGAAGCTTTCTTT. Translation gives CASSLGGTGGVNTEAFF. The chain employs TRBV27 and TRBJ1-1; TRBD1 agrees at 8 bases. The germline V gene encodes CDR1 MNHEY and CDR2 SMNVEV (reference sequence). The CDR3 is 17 residues long. With V trimmed by 3 bases and J by 2 bases, 11 bases remained unmatched.

The sample holds one count of this clone. V gene TRBV6-5 combines with J gene TRBJ1-6, with 9 bases fitting TRBD1. V lost 7 bases and J lost 9; bases outside the gene matches: 7. CDR1 MNHEY and CDR2 SVGAGI come from the germline V gene. The CDR3 runs to 14 residues. The CDR3 bases are TGTGCCAGCAACCTCGGGACAGGGACTTCACCCCTCCACTTT. Its protein is CASNLGTGTSPLHF.

The chain has TRBV28 and TRBJ1-3, with D hard to call. This CDR3 comprises 17 residues. Per germline, CDR1 MDHEN and CDR2 SYDVKM. Trimming took off 2 bases at V and 2 bases at J, with 16 bases between the two ends. The chain's CDR3 is CASSLAGQVGAGNTIYF. The CDR3 coding sequence is TGTGCCAGCAGTTTAGCGGGCCAAGTAGGCGCTGGAAACACCATATATTTT.

This rearrangement joins TRBV7-9 to TRBJ1-6; unclear D gene. V lost 4 bases, J lost 5 bases, and 18 bases lay in between. Germline V gene sequence: CDR1 SEHNR, CDR2 FQNEAQ (reference sequence). This CDR3 spans 17 amino acids. In DNA, the CDR3 is TGTGCCAGCAGCTCTGGCGGGATTTGGAGAAATAATTCACCCCTCCACTTT. As protein: CASSSGGIWRNNSPLHF.